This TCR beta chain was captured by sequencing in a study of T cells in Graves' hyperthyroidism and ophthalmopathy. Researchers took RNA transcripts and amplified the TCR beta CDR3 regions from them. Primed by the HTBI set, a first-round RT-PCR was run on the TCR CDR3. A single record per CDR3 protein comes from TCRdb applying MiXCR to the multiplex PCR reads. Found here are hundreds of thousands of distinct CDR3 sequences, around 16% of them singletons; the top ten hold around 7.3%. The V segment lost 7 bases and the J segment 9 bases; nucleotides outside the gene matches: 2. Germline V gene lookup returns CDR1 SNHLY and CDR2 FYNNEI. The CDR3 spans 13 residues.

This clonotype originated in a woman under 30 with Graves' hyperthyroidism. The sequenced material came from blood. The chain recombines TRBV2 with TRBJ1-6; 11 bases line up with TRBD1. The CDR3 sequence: CASTGTGGSPLHF. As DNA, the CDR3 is TGTGCCAGCACCGGGACAGGGGGTTCACCCCTCCACTTT.